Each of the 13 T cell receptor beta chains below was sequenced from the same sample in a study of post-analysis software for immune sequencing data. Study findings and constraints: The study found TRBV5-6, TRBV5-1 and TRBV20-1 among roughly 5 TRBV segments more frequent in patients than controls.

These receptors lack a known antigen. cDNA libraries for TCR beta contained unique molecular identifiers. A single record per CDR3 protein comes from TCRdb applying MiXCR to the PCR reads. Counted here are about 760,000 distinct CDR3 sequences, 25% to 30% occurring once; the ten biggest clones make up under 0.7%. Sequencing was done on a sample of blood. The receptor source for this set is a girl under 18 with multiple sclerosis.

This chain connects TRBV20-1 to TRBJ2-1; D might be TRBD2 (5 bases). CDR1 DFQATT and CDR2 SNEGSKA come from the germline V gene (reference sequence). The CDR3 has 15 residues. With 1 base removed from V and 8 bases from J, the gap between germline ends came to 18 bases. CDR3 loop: CSARGNSGEGHEQFF. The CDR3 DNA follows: TGCAGTGCTAGAGGTAACAGCGGAGAGGGCCATGAGCAGTTCTTC.

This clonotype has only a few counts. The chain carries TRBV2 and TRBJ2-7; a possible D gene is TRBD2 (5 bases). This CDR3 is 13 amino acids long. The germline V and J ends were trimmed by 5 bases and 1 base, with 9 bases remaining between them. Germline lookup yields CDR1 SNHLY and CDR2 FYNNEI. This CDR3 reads CASSSGISYEQYF. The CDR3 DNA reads TGTGCCAGCAGTTCGGGGATTTCCTACGAGCAGTACTTC.

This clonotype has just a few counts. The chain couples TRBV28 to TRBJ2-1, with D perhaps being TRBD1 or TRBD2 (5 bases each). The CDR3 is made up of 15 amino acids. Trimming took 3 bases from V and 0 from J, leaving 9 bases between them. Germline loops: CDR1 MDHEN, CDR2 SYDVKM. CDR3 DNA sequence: TGTGCCAGCAGTTTTGAGGGGAGCTCCTACAATGAGCAGTTCTTC. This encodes CASSFEGSSYNEQFF.

CDR3 DNA: TGTGCCAGCAGTTACGCCGGGCCCCGAGGCACCATATATTTT. Residues: CASSYAGPRGTIYF. J is TRBJ1-3 and V is TRBV6-6; no firm D call. The ends were cut back, 2 bases at V and 9 bases at J, with 14 bases in the middle. The CDR3 has 14 residues. Germline values: CDR1 MNHNY, CDR2 SVGAGI (reference sequence).

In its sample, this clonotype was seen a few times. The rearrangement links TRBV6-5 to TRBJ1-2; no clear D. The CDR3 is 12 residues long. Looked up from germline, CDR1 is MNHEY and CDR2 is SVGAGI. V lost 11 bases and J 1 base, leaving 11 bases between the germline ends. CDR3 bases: TGTGCCTCTCGGAAAGTTAACTATGGCTACACCTTC. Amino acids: CASRKVNYGYTF.

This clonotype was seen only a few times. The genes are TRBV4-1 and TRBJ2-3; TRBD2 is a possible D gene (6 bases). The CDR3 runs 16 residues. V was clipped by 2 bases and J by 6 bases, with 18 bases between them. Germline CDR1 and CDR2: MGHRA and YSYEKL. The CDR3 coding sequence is TGCGCCAGCAGCCAATTGATCGGGACTGGAGATGATACGCAGTATTTT. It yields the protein CASSQLIGTGDDTQYF.

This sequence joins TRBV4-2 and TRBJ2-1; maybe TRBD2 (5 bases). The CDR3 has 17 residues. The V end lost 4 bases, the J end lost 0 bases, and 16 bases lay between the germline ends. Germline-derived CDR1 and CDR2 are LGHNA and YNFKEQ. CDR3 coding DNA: TGTGCCAGCAGCCCCCCCGTCCGGGGTACCTCCTACAATGAGCAGTTCTTC. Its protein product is CASSPPVRGTSYNEQFF.

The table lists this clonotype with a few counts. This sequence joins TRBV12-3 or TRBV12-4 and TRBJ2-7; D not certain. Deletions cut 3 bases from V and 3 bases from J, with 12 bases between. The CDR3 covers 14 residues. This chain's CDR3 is CASSFFIKDYEQYF. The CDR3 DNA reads TGTGCCAGCAGTTTCTTTATAAAAGACTACGAGCAGTACTTC.

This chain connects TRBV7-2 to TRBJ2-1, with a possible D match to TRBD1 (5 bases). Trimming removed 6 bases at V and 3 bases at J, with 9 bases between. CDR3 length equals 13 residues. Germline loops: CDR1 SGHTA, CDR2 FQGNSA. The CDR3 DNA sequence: TGTGCCAGCAGAGACAGCGTCTACAATGAGCAGTTCTTC. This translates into CASRDSVYNEQFF.

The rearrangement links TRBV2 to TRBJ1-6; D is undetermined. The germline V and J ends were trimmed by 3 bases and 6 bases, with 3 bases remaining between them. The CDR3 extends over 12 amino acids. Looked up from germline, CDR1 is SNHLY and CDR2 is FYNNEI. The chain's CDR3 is CASSDANSPLHF. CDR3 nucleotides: TGTGCCAGCAGTGACGCTAATTCACCCCTCCACTTT.

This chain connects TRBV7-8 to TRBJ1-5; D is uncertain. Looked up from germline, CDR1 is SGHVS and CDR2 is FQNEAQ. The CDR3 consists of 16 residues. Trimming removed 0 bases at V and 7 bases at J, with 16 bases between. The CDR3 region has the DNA TGTGCCAGCAGCTTAGCGAGTCTCGGGATAGGGCAGCCCCAGCATTTT. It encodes CASSLASLGIGQPQHF.

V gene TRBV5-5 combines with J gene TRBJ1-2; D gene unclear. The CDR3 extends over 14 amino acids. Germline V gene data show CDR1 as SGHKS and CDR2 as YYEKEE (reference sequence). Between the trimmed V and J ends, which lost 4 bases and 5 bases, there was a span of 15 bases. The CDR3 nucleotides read TGTGCCAGCAGCAGGGAACCCCAAGGGTATGGCTACACCTTC. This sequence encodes CASSREPQGYGYTF.

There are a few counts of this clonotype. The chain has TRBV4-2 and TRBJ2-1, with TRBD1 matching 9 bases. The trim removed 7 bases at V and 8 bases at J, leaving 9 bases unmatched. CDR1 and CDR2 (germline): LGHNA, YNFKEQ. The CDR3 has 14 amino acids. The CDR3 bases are TGTGCCAGCAACCTCGGGGGACAGGGTTATGAGCAGTTCTTC. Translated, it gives CASNLGGQGYEQFF.